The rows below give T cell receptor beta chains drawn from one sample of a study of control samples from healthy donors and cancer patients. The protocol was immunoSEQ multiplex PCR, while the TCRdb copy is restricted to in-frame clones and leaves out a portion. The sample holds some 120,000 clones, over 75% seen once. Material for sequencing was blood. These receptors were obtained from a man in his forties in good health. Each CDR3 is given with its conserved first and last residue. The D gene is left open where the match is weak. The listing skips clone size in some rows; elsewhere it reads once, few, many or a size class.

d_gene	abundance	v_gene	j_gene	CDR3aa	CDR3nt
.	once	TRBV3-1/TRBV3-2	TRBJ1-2	CASSQDLPNYGYTF	TGTGCCAGCAGCCAAGATTTGCCTAACTATGGCTACACCTTC
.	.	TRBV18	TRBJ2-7	CASSPQGAYEQYF	TGTGCCAGCTCACCACAGGGGGCCTACGAGCAGTACTTC
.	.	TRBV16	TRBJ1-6	CASSQSSRSSPLHF	TGTGCCAGCAGCCAATCTTCAAGGAGTTCACCCCTCCACTTT
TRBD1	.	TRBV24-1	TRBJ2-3	CATSDLYRGDTQYF	TGTGCCACCAGTGATTTGTACAGGGGTGATACGCAGTATTTT
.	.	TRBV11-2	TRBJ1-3	CASSSGHLRGNTIYF	TGTGCCAGCAGCTCGGGACACTTAAGGGGAAACACCATATATTTT
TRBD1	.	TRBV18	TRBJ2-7	CASSPLPHGTGGAYEQYF	TGTGCCAGCTCACCACTTCCGCACGGGACAGGGGGCGCCTACGAGCAGTACTTC
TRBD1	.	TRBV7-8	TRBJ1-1	CASSLDRGFVNTEAFF	TGTGCCAGCAGCTTAGACAGGGGGTTTGTGAACACTGAAGCTTTCTTT
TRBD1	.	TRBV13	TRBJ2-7	CASRPRQGMWYEQYF	TGTGCCAGCAGACCAAGACAGGGGATGTGGTACGAGCAGTACTTC
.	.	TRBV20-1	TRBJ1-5	CSASGGAQPQHF	TGCAGTGCTAGTGGGGGAGCTCAGCCCCAGCATTTT
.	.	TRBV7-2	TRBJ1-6	CASRDLLFNSPLHF	TGTGCCAGCAGGGATCTCCTCTTTAATTCACCCCTCCACTTT
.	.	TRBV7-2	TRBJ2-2	CASSSQRYGELFF	TGTGCCAGCAGCTCCCAGAGGTATGGGGAGCTGTTTTTT
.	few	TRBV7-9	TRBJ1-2	CASSLNSGQVSNYGYTF	TGTGCCAGCAGCTTAAACAGCGGGCAGGTTTCTAACTATGGCTACACCTTC
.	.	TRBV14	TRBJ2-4	CASSQEGQLAKNIQYF	TGTGCCAGCAGCCAAGAAGGGCAGTTAGCCAAAAACATTCAGTACTTC
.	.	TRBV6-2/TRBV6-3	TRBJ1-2	CASSYSGRGNGYTF	TGTGCCAGCAGTTACTCGGGCAGGGGAAATGGCTACACCTTC
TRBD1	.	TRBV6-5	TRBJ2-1	CASSDRPYNEQFF	TGTGCCAGCTCGGACAGGCCCTACAATGAGCAGTTCTTC
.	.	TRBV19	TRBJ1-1	CASRIRLGHTEAFF	TGTGCCAGTAGAATTCGCCTCGGACACACTGAAGCTTTCTTT
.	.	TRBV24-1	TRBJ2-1	CATEQGGYNEQFF	TGTGCCACCGAACAGGGTGGCTACAATGAGCAGTTCTTC
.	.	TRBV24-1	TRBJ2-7	CATSDRGGPTYEQCF	TGTGCCACCAGTGATAGAGGGGGGCCGACCTACGAGCAGTGCTTC
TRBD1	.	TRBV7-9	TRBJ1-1	CASSFNRGSAEAFF	TGTGCCAGCAGCTTTAACAGGGGTAGTGCTGAAGCTTTCTTT
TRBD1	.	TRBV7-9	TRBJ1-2	CASSLGTGGDGYGYTF	TGTGCCAGCAGCTTAGGGACAGGGGGCGATGGCTATGGCTACACCTTC
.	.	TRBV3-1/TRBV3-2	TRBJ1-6	CASSQRTATNSPLHF	TGTGCCAGCAGCCAAAGGACAGCTACAAATTCACCCCTCCACTTT
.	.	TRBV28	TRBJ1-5	CASSLRGRDQPQHF	TGTGCCAGCAGTTTAAGAGGGAGGGATCAGCCCCAGCATTTT
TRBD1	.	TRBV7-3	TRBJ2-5	CASSLKQGREETQYF	TGTGCCAGCAGCTTAAAACAGGGGCGGGAAGAGACCCAGTACTTC
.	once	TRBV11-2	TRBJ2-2	CASSLSPSFTGELFF	TGTGCCAGCAGCTTATCACCTAGCTTTACCGGGGAGCTGTTTTTT
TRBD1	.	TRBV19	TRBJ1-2	CASRPGTGAGIANGYTF	TGTGCCAGTAGGCCCGGGACAGGGGCAGGGATCGCAAATGGCTACACCTTC
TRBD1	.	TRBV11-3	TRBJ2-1	CASSPGGQGGFRFYNEQFF	TGTGCCAGCAGCCCGGGGGGACAGGGGGGATTTAGGTTTTACAATGAGCAGTTCTTC
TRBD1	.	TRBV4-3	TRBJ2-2	CASSQDPWPRDRGDTGELFF	TGCGCCAGCAGCCAAGATCCATGGCCCCGGGACAGGGGCGACACCGGGGAGCTGTTTTTT
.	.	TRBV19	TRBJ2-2	CASSMTGNTGELFF	TGTGCCAGTAGTATGACAGGGAACACCGGGGAGCTGTTTTTT
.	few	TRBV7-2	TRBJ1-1	CASSFSRKTEAFF	TGTGCCAGCAGCTTTTCCAGGAAGACTGAAGCTTTCTTT
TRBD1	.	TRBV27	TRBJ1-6	CASSSRTGANSPLHF	TGTGCCAGCAGTTCACGGACAGGGGCGAATTCACCCCTCCACTTT
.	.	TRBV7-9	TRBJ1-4	CASSQETGNNEKLFF	TGTGCCAGCAGCCAAGAGACAGGCAATAATGAAAAACTGTTTTTT
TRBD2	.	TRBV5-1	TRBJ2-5	CASSYRLAGTSGETQYF	TGCGCCAGCAGCTATAGACTCGCCGGGACTAGTGGGGAGACCCAGTACTTC
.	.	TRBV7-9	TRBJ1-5	CASSPSVGEPQHF	TGTGCCAGCAGCCCGTCGGTCGGGGAGCCCCAGCATTTT
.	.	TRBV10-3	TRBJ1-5	CAISEVSGESNQPQHF	TGTGCCATCAGTGAGGTTTCAGGGGAAAGCAATCAGCCCCAGCATTTT
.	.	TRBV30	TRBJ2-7	CAWQGYEYEQYF	TGTGCCTGGCAGGGGTATGAGTACGAGCAGTACTTC
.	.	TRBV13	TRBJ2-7	CASSAHGPSGEQYF	TGTGCCAGCAGCGCTCATGGACCCTCGGGCGAGCAGTACTTC
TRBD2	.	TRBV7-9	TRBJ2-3	CASSSPGLAITDTQYF	TGTGCCAGCAGCTCGCCGGGACTAGCTATCACAGATACGCAGTATTTT
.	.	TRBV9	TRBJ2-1	CASSVGTNNEQFF	TGTGCCAGCAGCGTAGGGACTAACAATGAGCAGTTCTTC
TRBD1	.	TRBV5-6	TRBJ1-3	CASSRRRQGLNTIYF	TGTGCCAGCAGCAGGAGGAGACAGGGACTAAACACCATATATTTT
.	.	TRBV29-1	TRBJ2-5	CSVAPAKETQYF	TGCAGCGTGGCTCCGGCTAAAGAGACCCAGTACTTC
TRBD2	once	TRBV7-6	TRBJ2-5	CASSKHPAGGPEGAQYF	TGTGCCAGCAGCAAACACCCAGCGGGGGGGCCGGAAGGGGCCCAGTACTTC
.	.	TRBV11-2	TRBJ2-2	CASSHDYGELFF	TGTGCCAGCAGCCACGACTACGGGGAGCTGTTTTTT
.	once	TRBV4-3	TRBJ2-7	CASSQVSEGAYEQYF	TGCGCCAGCAGCCAAGTGTCTGAGGGGGCCTACGAGCAGTACTTC
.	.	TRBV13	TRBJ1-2	CASSPRGNGMHGYTF	TGTGCCAGCAGCCCCCGGGGAAATGGTATGCATGGCTACACCTTC
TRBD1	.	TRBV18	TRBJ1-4	CASSPGQGGEKLFF	TGTGCCAGCTCACCGGGACAGGGGGGTGAAAAACTGTTTTTT
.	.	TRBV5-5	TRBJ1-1	CASSSFVLNTEAFF	TGTGCCAGCAGCAGCTTTGTCCTGAACACTGAAGCTTTCTTT
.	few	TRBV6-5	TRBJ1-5	CASSPGAVTAQHF	TGTGCCAGCAGCCCCGGGGCGGTTACAGCCCAGCATTTT
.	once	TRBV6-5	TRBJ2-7	CAIKDRDRMTYEQYF	TGTGCCATCAAAGACCGGGACCGGATGACCTACGAGCAGTACTTC
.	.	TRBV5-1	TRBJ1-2	CASSLGGGVNGYTF	TGCGCCAGCAGCTTGGGAGGGGGAGTGAATGGCTACACCTTC
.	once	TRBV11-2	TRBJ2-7	CASSLVGGGLDEQYF	TGTGCCAGCAGCTTAGTCGGCGGTGGGCTGGACGAGCAGTACTTC
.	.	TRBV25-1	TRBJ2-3	CATSWGGGKDTQYF	TGTGCCACCTCCTGGGGCGGGGGCAAGGATACGCAGTATTTT
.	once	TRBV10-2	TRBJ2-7	CASSESRARYEQYF	TGCGCCAGCAGTGAGTCCAGAGCGCGGTACGAGCAGTACTTC
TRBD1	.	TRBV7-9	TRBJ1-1	CASSLGTANTEAFF	TGTGCCAGCAGCTTGGGGACAGCGAACACTGAAGCTTTCTTT
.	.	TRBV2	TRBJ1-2	CASRGTYTGGYTF	TGTGCCAGCAGAGGGACCTACACGGGTGGCTACACCTTC